The rows below give T cell receptor beta chains drawn from one sample of a study of T cell repertoires and HLA-DP antigens. The assay was immunoSEQ multiplex PCR, and TCRdb's table has in-frame clones only and misses some. In the table there are about 110,000 clones, nearly 95% of which are singletons. Their antigen targets remain unknown. The sample consisted of CD4+ T cells from PBMCs. The receptors derive from a woman aged 18-29 years in good health and CMV-seronegative. Each CDR3 is given with its conserved first and last residue. A D gene is named only where the DNA matches it firmly. The size field is filled for only some rows; it gives once, few, many or a size class.

>TRBD2|TRBJ2-2|NA|TRBV6-5
TGTGCCAGCAGTTACACGGGAGGGGAGGCTGGGGAGCTGTTTTTT
CASSYTGGEAGELFF
>TRBD1|TRBJ2-1|NA|TRBV2
TGTGCCAGCAGTGTACAGGGGGCAAGTAATGAGCAGTTCTTC
CASSVQGASNEQFF
>NA|TRBJ2-5|NA|TRBV6-1
TGTGCCAGCAGTGACGGCGGACTGGTCTCAGGGACCCAGTACTTC
CASSDGGLVSGTQYF
>NA|TRBJ1-5|NA|TRBV27
TGTGCCAGCAGTTTCATATCGGCGGGGTTGGGAATCATGCCCCAGCATTTT
CASSFISAGLGIMPQHF
>NA|TRBJ1-5|NA|TRBV28
TGTGCCAGCAGTTTGGGAGGACAAAATAGCAATCAGCCCCAGCATTTT
CASSLGGQNSNQPQHF
>NA|TRBJ2-3|NA|TRBV4-3
TGCGCCAGCAGCCAAGTGGGCACAGATACGCAGTATTTT
CASSQVGTDTQYF
>TRBD1|TRBJ2-2|NA|TRBV18
TGTGCCAGCTCACCACACGGGACAGGGGGCTCCGGGGAGCTGTTTTTT
CASSPHGTGGSGELFF
>NA|TRBJ1-2|few|TRBV5-4
TGTGCCAGCAGCTTGGCCGTTGGACCTAGGGGCTACACCTTC
CASSLAVGPRGYTF
>NA|TRBJ2-5|NA|TRBV27
TGTGCCAGCAGTTTACGGACCGGGGGGCAAATGGAGACCCAGTACTTC
CASSLRTGGQMETQYF
>NA|TRBJ1-2|NA|TRBV11-2
TGTGCCAGCAGATTCGGGCGGGGCTCCTTCCCCGCTAACTATGGCTACACCTTC
CASRFGRGSFPANYGYTF
>TRBD1|TRBJ1-1|once|TRBV29-1
TGCAGCGTTGAGGTCAGGGGGCGTATGAACACTGAAGCTTTCTTT
CSVEVRGRMNTEAFF
>NA|TRBJ1-2|few|TRBV5-8
TGTGCCAGCAGCTTGGGCTATGGCTACACCTTC
CASSLGYGYTF
>NA|TRBJ1-4|NA|TRBV7-2
TGTGCCAGCAGCCCCCTGGGGCGGGCTAATGAAAAACTGTTTTTT
CASSPLGRANEKLFF
>NA|TRBJ2-1|NA|TRBV6-5
TGTGCCAGCATCCCCGCGTCTCGCGGGTACAATGAGCAGTTCTTC
CASIPASRGYNEQFF
>NA|TRBJ1-6|NA|TRBV18
TGTGCCAGCTCAGCCGACGGGTGGGGTTCACCCCTCCACTTT
CASSADGWGSPLHF
>NA|TRBJ1-1|NA|TRBV19
TGTGCCAGTAGACCCCCGGACAGAAACACTGAAGCTTTCTTT
CASRPPDRNTEAFF
>NA|TRBJ1-5|NA|TRBV6-1
TGTGCCAGCAGTGAACAGTTTAGCAATCAGCCCCAGCATTTT
CASSEQFSNQPQHF
>TRBD1|TRBJ2-3|NA|TRBV19
TGTGCCAGTAGTATAGATCTTACCGGACAGGGGGCCAGCACAGATACGCAGTATTTT
CASSIDLTGQGASTDTQYF
>TRBD2|TRBJ2-1|NA|TRBV7-2
TGTGCCAGCAGCTTAGGCGGGGGGGCAACCTACAATGAGCAGTTCTTC
CASSLGGGATYNEQFF
>NA|TRBJ1-5|NA|TRBV6-5
TGTGCCAGCAGTTCCGAGGGTCGTGGTAGCAATCAGCCCCAGCATTTT
CASSSEGRGSNQPQHF
>NA|TRBJ2-3|NA|TRBV5-4
TGTGCCAGCAGTTCGAGGGGGGGACTTGGGAAAACGGCTACGCAGTATTTT
CASSSRGGLGKTATQYF
>NA|TRBJ1-1|NA|TRBV7-9
TGTGCCAGCAGCTCCGGGGCCCGTGAGGTCACTGAAGCTTTCTTT
CASSSGAREVTEAFF
>NA|TRBJ2-1|NA|TRBV6-1
TGTGCCAGCAGGAGGACAGTAGGGAATGAGCAGTTCTTC
CASRRTVGNEQFF
>NA|TRBJ2-2|NA|TRBV11-3
TGTGCCAGCAGCTCGGGGGACACCGGGGAGCTGTTTTTT
CASSSGDTGELFF
>NA|TRBJ2-5|NA|TRBV6-6
TGTGCCAGCAGTTTTCAGAGTTTTAAAGAGACCCAGTACTTC
CASSFQSFKETQYF
>NA|TRBJ1-1|NA|TRBV19
TGTGCCAGTAGTATAGCGGGACAAGGGAACACTGAAGCTTTCTTT
CASSIAGQGNTEAFF
>NA|TRBJ2-5|NA|TRBV10-3
TGTGCCATCAGTGTTCGGTTAGTATCGACCGCATGGGAGACCCAGTACTTC
CAISVRLVSTAWETQYF
>NA|TRBJ1-3|NA|TRBV10-3
TGTGCCGCCGACGGAGGGTCTGGAAACACCATATATTTT
CAADGGSGNTIYF
>TRBD1|TRBJ2-3|NA|TRBV27
TGTGCCAGCAGTCCACAGGGGTTGGTCACAGATACGCAGTATTTT
CASSPQGLVTDTQYF
>TRBD1|TRBJ2-3|NA|TRBV5-4
TGTGCCAGCAGCCAACAGGGGCGGGTTACAGATACGCAGTATTTT
CASSQQGRVTDTQYF
>NA|TRBJ2-4|NA|TRBV4-2
TGTGCCAGCAGCCAAAACTCCGGGGGACTAGCCAAAAACATTCAGTACTTC
CASSQNSGGLAKNIQYF
>NA|TRBJ1-5|NA|TRBV6-5
TGTGCCAGCAGTGTACAGAAGTATAGCAATCAGCCCCAGCATTTT
CASSVQKYSNQPQHF
>NA|TRBJ1-2|once|TRBV28
TGTGCCAGCAGGTCAGGGATCGGCGGCTACACCTTC
CASRSGIGGYTF
>TRBD2|TRBJ2-1|NA|TRBV10-3
TGTGCCATCAGCAAATCTAGCGGGGGGAAGATAGCAAATGAGCAGTTCTTC
CAISKSSGGKIANEQFF
>NA|TRBJ1-1|NA|TRBV11-3
TGTGCCAGCAGCTTGGGGGAAAAAACTGAAGCTTTCTTT
CASSLGEKTEAFF
>TRBD1|TRBJ1-2|NA|TRBV18
TGTGCCAGCTCACCGGACAGGGAAGGTGGCTACACCTTC
CASSPDREGGYTF
>TRBD2|TRBJ2-7|NA|TRBV6-6
TGTGCCAGCAGTGGTAGCGGGGGCTACGAGCAGTACTTC
CASSGSGGYEQYF
>NA|TRBJ2-7|NA|TRBV5-5
TGTGCCAGCAGCTTGATGGCTCTTGAGCAGTACTTC
CASSLMALEQYF
>NA|TRBJ2-2|NA|TRBV4-1
TGCGCCAGCAGCCCTCCCACGTGGCAATTCGCGAACACCGGGGAGCTGTTTTTT
CASSPPTWQFANTGELFF
>TRBD2|TRBJ2-1|NA|TRBV7-6
TGTGCCAGCAGCAAAAACGGGGGGGCCATCAATGAGCAGTTCTTC
CASSKNGGAINEQFF